These 22 T cell receptor beta chains were all obtained from the same sample, sequenced in a study of cytomegalovirus exposure and HLA in healthy donors (dated by TCRdb to about 2017). Receptor libraries were prepared by the immunoSEQ multiplex PCR assay. Sourced from immuneACCESS, this table was stored by TCRdb with only in-frame sequences that have V and J called. A share of the clones is absent; for the studies checked, an unresolved V gene accounts for under half, and the remainder has no known explanation. This sample holds 110,000 to 150,000 clones; roughly 93% were observed only once. The ten largest clones take up approximately 1.8% of the sample. The sample was PBMCs. These receptors were obtained from a man aged 18 to 29 in good health and CMV-seropositive.

The chain carries TRBV27 and TRBJ2-7; no definite D call. The CDR3 runs to 13 residues. Germline V gene lookup returns CDR1 MNHEY and CDR2 SMNVEV (reference sequence). Trimming removed 3 bases from V and 2 bases from J, with 8 bases in between. CDR3 in DNA: TGTGCCAGCAGTTTTGGGCGCACCTACGAGCAGTACTTC. As protein: CASSFGRTYEQYF.

This clone was seen only once. The chain has TRBV2 and TRBJ2-3; D possibly corresponds to TRBD2 (6 bases). This CDR3 contains 13 residues. Germline lookup yields CDR1 SNHLY and CDR2 FYNNEI. The ends were cut back, 5 bases at V and 4 bases at J, with 10 bases in the middle. This CDR3 reads CASSRESADTQYF. For the CDR3, the DNA is TGTGCCAGCAGTCGGGAGTCAGCAGATACGCAGTATTTT. The full variable domain, its missing parts supplied by reference TRBV2 and TRBJ2-3, is EPEVTQTPSHQVTQMGQEVILRCVPISNHLYFYWYRQILGQKVEFLVSFYNNEISEKSEIFDDQFSVERPDGSNFTLKIRSTKLEDSAMYFCASSRESADTQYFGPGTRLTVL.

The chain combines TRBV4-1 with TRBJ1-3, with TRBD1 matching over 9 bases. The length of the CDR3 is 17 residues. V lost 2 bases, J lost 2 bases, and 7 bases stayed unmatched. The germline V gene encodes CDR1 MGHRA and CDR2 YSYEKL. The CDR3 loop reads CASSQHDRGSPGNTIYF. Written as DNA, the CDR3 is TGCGCCAGCAGCCAACATGACAGGGGGAGTCCTGGAAACACCATATATTTT.

The chain is built from TRBV18 and TRBJ2-7; a possible D gene is TRBD1 (5 bases). Germline V gene lookup returns CDR1 KGHSH and CDR2 LQKENI. CDR3 length equals 14 residues. Trimming pared 1 base from V and 3 bases from J, leaving 10 bases between. CDR3 residues: CASSPLGTGYEQYF. CDR3 bases: TGTGCCAGCTCACCACTCGGAACAGGCTACGAGCAGTACTTC.

The gene calls are TRBV27 and TRBJ2-1, with 7 bases matching TRBD2. The CDR3 is 15 amino acids. Losses at the gene ends were 11 bases for V and 2 bases for J; bases not matched to a gene: 12. Germline assignment: CDR1 MNHEY and CDR2 SMNVEV (reference sequence). The CDR3 is CAVHSQAGPYNEQFF. DNA for the CDR3: TGTGCCGTCCACAGCCAAGCGGGGCCCTACAATGAGCAGTTCTTC.

V and J are TRBV6-1 and TRBJ2-1, with D uncertain. The germline CDR1 and CDR2 sequences are MNHNS and SASEGT. V shed 6 bases and J shed 6 bases, with 9 bases lying between them. This CDR3 comprises 12 residues. This chain's CDR3 is CASRLEINEQFF. The CDR3 DNA is TGTGCCAGCAGGCTAGAGATCAATGAGCAGTTCTTC.

This clone was seen only once. V usage is TRBV6-6 and J usage is TRBJ1-2, with TRBD1 as a possible D gene (5 bases). This CDR3 is built from 15 residues. Germline lookup yields CDR1 MNHNY and CDR2 SVGAGI (reference sequence). With 6 bases removed from V and 5 bases from J, the gap between germline ends came to 19 bases. In nucleotides, the CDR3 is TGTGCCAGCAGGCGCGGGACCGCTGGACGGTATGGCTACACCTTC. It translates to CASRRGTAGRYGYTF.

The genes are TRBV10-3 and TRBJ1-5; D unresolved. The CDR3 is 13 amino acids. CDR1 and CDR2 from the germline V gene are ENHRY and SYGVKD. V was shortened by 4 bases and J by 4 bases, with 8 bases between the two germline ends. CDR3: CAISGGLNQPQHF. The CDR3 DNA reads as TGTGCCATCAGTGGCGGCTTGAATCAGCCCCAGCATTTT.

The chain couples TRBV11-2 to TRBJ1-1; 7 nucleotides line up with TRBD1. The CDR3 spans 14 residues. Germline CDR1 and CDR2: SGHAT and FQNNGV. V trimming: 0 bases; J trimming: 5 bases; junction bases outside the gene matches: 3. The CDR3 region is CASSLDGRGTEAFF. CDR3 nucleotide sequence: TGTGCCAGCAGCTTAGACGGCAGGGGGACTGAAGCTTTCTTT.

This chain uses TRBV6-5 with TRBJ1-2, with 8 positions matching TRBD1. This CDR3 is 15 amino acids long. Germline V gene lookup returns CDR1 MNHEY and CDR2 SVGAGI. The V segment lost 3 bases and the J segment 4 bases; nucleotides outside the gene matches: 7. CDR3 in DNA: TGTGCCAGCAGTTATACGGCAGGGGGCAGCTATGGCTACACCTTC. Its protein product is CASSYTAGGSYGYTF.

The chain uses TRBV6-4 and TRBJ1-3; TRBD1 matches 9 bases. The germline V gene has CDR1 MRHNA and CDR2 SNTAGT. This CDR3 spans 19 amino acids. The junction had 15 bases not matched to a gene; V was cut back by 2 bases and J by 4 bases. CDR3 nucleotide sequence: TGTGCCAGCAGTGACCCCCGACAGGGGGGTAGGGCGGTAGGAAACACCATATATTTT. It is translated as CASSDPRQGGRAVGNTIYF.

V gene TRBV27 combines with J gene TRBJ2-2; the match to TRBD2 covers 8 bases. V trimming: 4 bases; J trimming: 4 bases; junction bases outside the gene matches: 5. The CDR3 runs to 15 residues. CDR1 and CDR2 (germline): MNHEY, SMNVEV (reference sequence). CDR3 sequence reads: CASSSGLGGTGELFF. CDR3 bases: TGTGCCAGCAGTTCGGGACTAGGTGGCACCGGGGAGCTGTTTTTT.

The chain is built from TRBV2 and TRBJ1-3; 8 bases map to TRBD1. The CDR3 is 14 residues long. With V trimmed by 4 bases and J by 2 bases, 1 base remained unmatched. The germline V gene encodes CDR1 SNHLY and CDR2 FYNNEI. DNA for the CDR3: TGTGCCAGCAGTGCGACAGGGGCTGGAAACACCATATATTTT. Its translation is CASSATGAGNTIYF.

V is TRBV2 and J is TRBJ1-2, with a weak D call TRBD1 (6 bases). This CDR3 spans 14 amino acids. The V end was cut by 4 bases, the J end by 3 bases, with 12 bases between. In germline, CDR1 is SNHLY, CDR2 FYNNEI. The CDR3 nucleotides read TGTGCCAGCAGTGTATTAGGGGGGGACTATGGCTACACCTTC. Its translation is CASSVLGGDYGYTF. Full variable domain (missing parts from reference TRBV2 and TRBJ1-2): EPEVTQTPSHQVTQMGQEVILRCVPISNHLYFYWYRQILGQKVEFLVSFYNNEISEKSEIFDDQFSVERPDGSNFTLKIRSTKLEDSAMYFCASSVLGGDYGYTFGSGTRLTVV.

This chain joins TRBV6-5 and TRBJ1-2; D is unresolved. The CDR3 is made up of 16 amino acids. Trimming removed 0 bases from V and 4 bases from J, with 15 bases in between. Germline lookup yields CDR1 MNHEY and CDR2 SVGAGI. CDR3 DNA sequence: TGTGCCAGCAGTTACTCCCTTCACGCCGGAGTCTATGGCTACACCTTC. Protein sequence: CASSYSLHAGVYGYTF.

The chain has TRBV2 and TRBJ2-3; maybe TRBD2 (5 bases). V was pared by 8 bases and J by 0 bases, with 18 bases between. This CDR3 is built from 16 residues. Germline V gives CDR1 SNHLY, CDR2 FYNNEI. CDR3 nucleotide sequence: TGTGCCAGCCGAAGACTACTCTTTCCTAGCACAGATACGCAGTATTTT. This gives the protein CASRRLLFPSTDTQYF.

V gene TRBV4-1 combines with J gene TRBJ1-1; perhaps TRBD1 as D (6 bases). The CDR3 contains 16 residues. Germline CDR1 and CDR2: MGHRA and YSYEKL. The V and J ends lost 2 bases and 4 bases respectively, with 17 bases between them. The CDR3 region is CASSQLARGSVTEAFF. The CDR3 DNA sequence: TGCGCCAGCAGCCAACTGGCAAGGGGGTCGGTCACTGAAGCTTTCTTT.

The chain is built from TRBV29-1 and TRBJ2-1; 14 nucleotides agree with TRBD2. Germline values: CDR1 SQVTM, CDR2 ANQGSEA. V was clipped by 0 bases and J by 7 bases; unmatched bases: 5. The length of the CDR3 is 16 residues. This CDR3 reads CSVEDPTSGRGNEQFF. The CDR3 DNA is TGCAGCGTTGAAGACCCGACTAGCGGGAGGGGGAATGAGCAGTTCTTC.

The chain couples TRBV5-1 to TRBJ2-1; TRBD1 agrees at 7 bases. Germline assignment: CDR1 SGHRS and CDR2 YFSETQ. V lost 4 bases, J lost 1 base, and 8 bases stayed unmatched. The CDR3 runs 16 residues. The DNA of the CDR3 is TGCGCCAGCAGCGCCCAACCGGGACAGTCCTACAATGAGCAGTTCTTC. Its protein is CASSAQPGQSYNEQFF.

The chain couples TRBV18 to TRBJ2-2, with D unresolved. The CDR3 runs 15 residues. Germline V gives CDR1 KGHSH, CDR2 LQKENI. Trimming left V 0 bases short and J 1 base short, with 6 bases between. The CDR3: CASSPPAQNTGELFF. CDR3 nucleotide sequence: TGTGCCAGCTCACCACCAGCGCAGAACACCGGGGAGCTGTTTTTT.

This chain connects TRBV5-4 to TRBJ2-5; tentatively, D is TRBD1 (5 bases). This CDR3 is 16 amino acids long. Per germline, CDR1 SGHNT and CDR2 YYREEE (reference sequence). With 3 bases removed from V and 0 bases from J, the gap between germline ends came to 15 bases. The CDR3 spells CASSSRAGSNQETQYF. The CDR3 DNA reads TGTGCCAGCAGCTCCAGGGCCGGTAGTAACCAAGAGACCCAGTACTTC.

The chain has TRBV5-1 and TRBJ1-2; D is unresolved. The CDR3 loop spans 14 amino acids. V was clipped by 0 bases and J by 2 bases, with 8 bases between them. CDR1 is SGHRS and CDR2 is YFSETQ in the germline V gene. In DNA form, the CDR3 reads TGCGCCAGCAGCTTGGATCCAGTGAACTATGGCTACACCTTC. This encodes CASSLDPVNYGYTF.